Below, 29 T cell receptor beta chains from the same sample are listed, as sequenced in a study of shared clonotypes between healthy human individuals. TCRdb's copy holds only in-frame clones and misses some; the assay was immunoSEQ multiplex PCR. The sample lists some 900,000 clones, approximately 76% seen once, with about 1.5% in the top ten. Sequencing was carried out using memory CD4+ T cells sorted from blood. The subset here: CD45RA-negative fraction. These receptor sequences come from a man younger than 35 in good health.

The V gene is TRBV7-8, the J gene TRBJ2-7; a possible D gene is TRBD1 (6 bases). The germline gives CDR1 SGHVS, CDR2 FQNEAQ. The V gene lost 6 bases and the J gene lost 1 base, with 16 bases spanning the gap. CDR3 length: 15 amino acids. CDR3 DNA sequence: TGTGCCAGCAGGGACCGGGACAAGGTTTCCTACGAGCAGTACTTC. Protein product: CASRDRDKVSYEQYF. The full variable domain, its missing parts supplied by reference TRBV7-8 and TRBJ2-7, is GAGVSQSPRYKVAKRGQDVALRCDPISGHVSLFWYQQALGQGPEFLTYFQNEAQLDKSGLPSDRFFAERPEGSVSTLKIQRTQQEDSAVYLCASRDRDKVSYEQYFGPGTRLTVT.

V and J are TRBV6-1 and TRBJ2-5; tentative D call: TRBD1 (7 bases). The CDR3 runs to 15 residues. V was shortened by 6 bases and J by 6 bases, with 20 bases between the two germline ends. Germline V gene lookup returns CDR1 MNHNS and CDR2 SASEGT. In DNA, the CDR3 is TGTGCCAGCAGACTCCTGGGGCAGGGGGGTCAGACCCAGTACTTC. The encoded protein is CASRLLGQGGQTQYF.

V is TRBV4-1 and J is TRBJ1-3; D is unclear. The V end lost 1 base, the J end lost 0 bases, and 16 bases lay between the germline ends. The CDR3 has 18 amino acids. CDR1 is MGHRA, CDR2 YSYEKL, per germline. The CDR3 is CASSQVRVVGSSGNTIYF. Here the CDR3 DNA reads TGCGCCAGCAGCCAAGTTAGGGTTGTGGGATCCTCTGGAAACACCATATATTTT.

In its sample, this clone was seen a few times. This sequence joins TRBV6-5 and TRBJ2-2; D might be TRBD1 (6 bases). V was clipped by 2 bases and J by 2 bases, with 9 bases between them. This CDR3 region has 15 residues. The V gene's germline CDR1 is MNHEY and CDR2 SVGAGI. The CDR3 DNA reads TGTGCCAGCAGTTACCGGGACAAAAACACCGGGGAGCTGTTTTTT. Its translation: CASSYRDKNTGELFF.

Comment on this clone: A clone one base away is much larger, so this may be a read error. The V and J genes are TRBV5-1 and TRBJ1-4; perhaps TRBD1 as D (5 bases). Germline values: CDR1 SGHRS, CDR2 YFSETQ. The CDR3 loop spans 14 amino acids. Trimming took off 4 bases at V and 0 bases at J, with 7 bases between the two ends. The CDR3 nucleotides read TGCGCCAGCAGCGAGACAGCAACTAATGAAAAACTGTTTTTT. Its protein product is CASSETATNEKLFF.

The chain recombines TRBV7-6 with TRBJ1-5; 8 bases are shared with TRBD1. The CDR3 totals 15 residues. Germline lookup yields CDR1 SGHVS and CDR2 FNYEAQ. J was trimmed by 6 bases and V by 5 bases; bases with no gene match: 9. The CDR3 region has the DNA TGTGCCAGCAGCGGGGGGTCAGGGGGCGGTCAGCCCCAGCATTTT. Amino acid sequence: CASSGGSGGGQPQHF.

The rearrangement joins TRBV6-6 to TRBJ1-3; perhaps TRBD1 as D (5 bases). Trimming took 2 bases from V and 4 from J, leaving 12 bases between them. The CDR3 is made up of 15 amino acids. Per the germline V gene, CDR1 is MNHNY and CDR2 is SVGAGI (reference sequence). The CDR3 DNA sequence: TGTGCCAGCAGTTACGCCAGGGTAGGAGGAAACACCATATATTTT. Its protein is CASSYARVGGNTIYF.

The chain carries TRBV2 and TRBJ1-1; TRBD1 is a possible D gene (6 bases). The CDR3 consists of 12 residues. Germline CDR1 SNHLY, CDR2 FYNNEI. V lost 6 bases to trimming and J lost 6 bases, with 11 bases between them. The CDR3 loop reads CASRETGPEAFF. The CDR3 DNA follows: TGTGCCAGCAGGGAGACAGGACCTGAAGCTTTCTTT.

The J gene is TRBJ1-4, the V gene TRBV30; no clear D. Germline CDR1 is GTSNPN and CDR2 is SVGIG (reference sequence). The CDR3 runs to 13 residues. V was trimmed by 2 bases and J by 5 bases, leaving 9 bases between them. The CDR3 nucleotides read TGTGCCTGGAGTCCGCAAGGGAATGAAAAACTGTTTTTT. Translated, it gives CAWSPQGNEKLFF.

The gene calls are TRBV2 and TRBJ1-2; weak D call: TRBD1 (5 bases). The CDR3 contains 13 residues. The V gene lost 1 base and the J gene lost 4 bases, with 7 bases spanning the gap. Germline CDR1 reads SNHLY; CDR2 reads FYNNEI. CDR3 in amino acids: CASSEGGVYGYTF. The CDR3 DNA is TGTGCCAGCAGTGAAGGAGGGGTCTATGGCTACACCTTC.

The genes are TRBV2 and TRBJ2-3, with TRBD1 matching 9 bases. The CDR3 sequence is 20 residues long. Germline V gene lookup returns CDR1 SNHLY and CDR2 FYNNEI. The J segment lost 2 bases and the V segment lost 4 bases, leaving 19 bases of the junction unmatched. The CDR3 spells CASSVKRTGAPAAVTDTQYF. CDR3 bases: TGTGCCAGCAGTGTGAAACGGACAGGGGCCCCAGCGGCCGTCACAGATACGCAGTATTTT.

The chain couples TRBV2 to TRBJ2-2; 8 bases are a match to TRBD2. The CDR3 has 17 residues. V was pared by 2 bases and J by 4 bases, with 9 bases of the junction left unmatched. CDR1 and CDR2 from the germline V gene are SNHLY and FYNNEI. CDR3 amino acids: CASSELLAVLGTGELFF. The CDR3 coding sequence is TGTGCCAGCAGTGAACTACTAGCGGTTTTAGGCACCGGGGAGCTGTTTTTT.

With regard to this clone: The same CDR3 can be traced to other DNA sequences in this sample. This chain connects TRBV2 to TRBJ1-1; no firm D call. CDR3 length: 13 residues. V was shortened by 4 bases and J by 0 bases, with 6 bases between the two germline ends. Germline assignment: CDR1 SNHLY and CDR2 FYNNEI. The CDR3 sequence is CASSVRMNTEAFF. The CDR3 DNA sequence: TGTGCCAGCAGTGTTAGGATGAACACTGAAGCTTTCTTT.

The gene calls are TRBV6-1 and TRBJ1-2, with 8 bases lining up with TRBD1. The CDR3 is 13 residues long. The V gene's germline CDR1 is MNHNS and CDR2 SASEGT. The junction had 3 bases not matched to a gene; V was cut back by 6 bases and J by 3 bases. The CDR3 coding sequence is TGTGCCAGCAGAATGGACAGGGACTATGGCTACACCTTC. Translation: CASRMDRDYGYTF.

J is TRBJ2-7 and V is TRBV10-3; possible D gene TRBD1, 6 bases. Germline-derived CDR1 and CDR2 are ENHRY and SYGVKD. V shed 10 bases and J shed 7 bases, with 17 bases lying between them. This CDR3 region has 12 residues. The CDR3 region has the DNA TGTGCCACCGAGACAGGTACCGGGGAGCAGTACTTC. It translates to CATETGTGEQYF.

The chain employs TRBV19 and TRBJ1-5; weak D call: TRBD1 (6 bases). The CDR3 totals 17 residues. Germline CDR1 is LNHDA and CDR2 is SQIVND (reference sequence). V was shortened by 3 bases and J by 5 bases, with 20 bases between the two germline ends. CDR3 sequence: CASSMGPKTGSYQPQHF. The DNA for the CDR3 is TGTGCCAGTAGTATGGGACCCAAAACAGGGAGTTATCAGCCCCAGCATTTT.

The chain links TRBV28 to TRBJ1-1; unclear D gene. The CDR3 is 12 amino acids. V was shortened by 6 bases and J by 11 bases, with 16 bases between the two germline ends. From germline, CDR1 is MDHEN and CDR2 SYDVKM. For the CDR3, the DNA is TGTGCCAGCAGCCCCCAGGTCGGGCCGGCTTTCTTT. This gives the protein CASSPQVGPAFF.

The chain carries TRBV5-1 and TRBJ2-3; D is ambiguous. CDR3 length: 13 amino acids. Germline loops: CDR1 SGHRS, CDR2 YFSETQ. The germline V and J ends were trimmed by 3 bases and 3 bases, with 8 bases remaining between them. The DNA for the CDR3 is TGCGCCAGCAGCTGGACGGATACAGATACGCAGTATTTT. Encoded protein: CASSWTDTDTQYF. The full variable domain, its missing parts supplied by reference TRBV5-1 and TRBJ2-3, is KAGVTQTPRYLIKTRGQQVTLSCSPISGHRSVSWYQQTPGQGLQFLFEYFSETQRNKGNFPGRFSGRQFSNSRSEMNVSTLELGDSALYLCASSWTDTDTQYFGPGTRLTVL.

The CDR3 region has the DNA TGTGCCAGCCTCCTAGGTGCCGGGGAGCTGTTTTTT. This gives the protein CASLLGAGELFF. The chain recombines TRBV2 with TRBJ2-2; D gene uncertain. The V end lost 8 bases, the J end lost 6 bases, and 10 bases lay between the germline ends. The V gene's germline CDR1 is SNHLY and CDR2 FYNNEI. The CDR3 length is 12 residues.

The chain couples TRBV2 to TRBJ2-1; no firm D call. Looked up from germline, CDR1 is SNHLY and CDR2 is FYNNEI. V lost 2 bases and J lost 6, with 8 bases in between. CDR3 length equals 13 residues. The CDR3 is CASSERSRNEQFF. CDR3 bases: TGTGCCAGCAGTGAAAGGTCTCGCAATGAGCAGTTCTTC. The full variable domain, completed using reference TRBV2 and TRBJ2-1, is EPEVTQTPSHQVTQMGQEVILRCVPISNHLYFYWYRQILGQKVEFLVSFYNNEISEKSEIFDDQFSVERPDGSNFTLKIRSTKLEDSAMYFCASSERSRNEQFFGPGTRLTVL.

The chain couples TRBV19 to TRBJ2-3; 10 bases map to TRBD1. Trimming at V came to 0 bases and at J to 3 bases, leaving 6 bases not matched to a gene. Germline CDR1 is LNHDA and CDR2 is SQIVND (reference sequence). This CDR3 is 17 amino acids long. The CDR3 reads CASSIDRGTGATDTQYF. The CDR3 nucleotides are TGTGCCAGTAGTATAGATCGAGGGACAGGGGCGACAGATACGCAGTATTTT.

This clone was detected a few times. This specimen includes other DNA sequences encoding the same CDR3. The chain is built from TRBV19 and TRBJ1-5; 9 bases are a match to TRBD1. This CDR3 region has 15 residues. V trimming: 4 bases; J trimming: 4 bases; junction bases outside the gene matches: 5. In germline, CDR1 is LNHDA, CDR2 SQIVND (reference sequence). CDR3 residues: CASSTTGGGNQPQHF. The CDR3 nucleotides read TGTGCCAGTAGTACCACAGGGGGCGGGAATCAGCCCCAGCATTTT.

The chain uses TRBV4-3 and TRBJ2-7, with 10 nucleotides matching TRBD1. There are 16 residues in the CDR3. The V and J ends lost 1 base and 5 bases, in that order; junction bases with no gene match: 8. CDR1 and CDR2 from the germline V gene are LGHNA and YSLEER. The CDR3 DNA is TGCGCCAGCAGCCAAGGAGCCGGGACAGGGGTCAACGAGCAGTACTTC. Translation gives CASSQGAGTGVNEQYF.

V is TRBV5-1 and J is TRBJ1-4; no definite D call. V was pared by 0 bases and J by 4 bases, with 7 bases between. CDR1 and CDR2 from the germline V gene are SGHRS and YFSETQ. The CDR3 has 14 residues. The CDR3 loop reads CASSLESVNEKLFF. The CDR3 DNA reads as TGCGCCAGCAGCTTGGAGTCAGTTAATGAAAAACTGTTTTTT.

The sample holds one count of this clone. V usage is TRBV6-5 and J usage is TRBJ2-7; 11 positions match TRBD2. Unmatched junction bases numbered 6, after V lost 1 base and J lost 4 bases. This CDR3 spans 16 amino acids. CDR1 and CDR2 from the germline V gene are MNHEY and SVGAGI. The CDR3 sequence is CASSYYAASGRYEQYF. In DNA form, the CDR3 reads TGTGCCAGCAGTTACTATGCGGCTAGCGGGAGGTACGAGCAGTACTTC.

J is TRBJ1-5 and V is TRBV7-2; D is undetermined. This CDR3 has 13 amino acids. Germline CDR1 is SGHTA and CDR2 is FQGNSA. V lost 2 bases to trimming and J lost 7 bases, with 9 bases between them. CDR3 DNA: TGTGCCAGCAGCTTATGGAGTGGACAGCCCCAGCATTTT. Translating it yields CASSLWSGQPQHF.

CDR3 in DNA: TGCGCCAGCAGATCAGACAGCAACACTGAAGCTTTCTTT. Translated: CASRSDSNTEAFF. The V gene is TRBV5-1, the J gene TRBJ1-1, with D maybe TRBD1 (5 bases). Deletions cut 5 bases from V and 2 bases from J, with 10 bases between. Germline V lookup: CDR1 SGHRS, CDR2 YFSETQ. CDR3 length: 13 residues.

V gene TRBV30 combines with J gene TRBJ1-3; possibly TRBD1 for D (5 bases). With 4 bases removed from V and 0 bases from J, the gap between germline ends came to 7 bases. Germline V gene lookup returns CDR1 GTSNPN and CDR2 SVGIG (reference sequence). The CDR3 consists of 13 residues. CDR3 sequence reads: CAWNRFSGNTIYF. The CDR3 bases are TGTGCCTGGAACAGGTTCTCTGGAAACACCATATATTTT.

The chain is built from TRBV7-9 and TRBJ2-3; D remains ambiguous. This CDR3 region has 12 residues. Between the trimmed V and J ends, which lost 5 bases and 3 bases, there was a span of 6 bases. The germline V gene encodes CDR1 SEHNR and CDR2 FQNEAQ (reference sequence). CDR3 sequence: CASSQVTDTQYF. In DNA, the CDR3 is TGTGCCAGCAGCCAGGTAACAGATACGCAGTATTTT.